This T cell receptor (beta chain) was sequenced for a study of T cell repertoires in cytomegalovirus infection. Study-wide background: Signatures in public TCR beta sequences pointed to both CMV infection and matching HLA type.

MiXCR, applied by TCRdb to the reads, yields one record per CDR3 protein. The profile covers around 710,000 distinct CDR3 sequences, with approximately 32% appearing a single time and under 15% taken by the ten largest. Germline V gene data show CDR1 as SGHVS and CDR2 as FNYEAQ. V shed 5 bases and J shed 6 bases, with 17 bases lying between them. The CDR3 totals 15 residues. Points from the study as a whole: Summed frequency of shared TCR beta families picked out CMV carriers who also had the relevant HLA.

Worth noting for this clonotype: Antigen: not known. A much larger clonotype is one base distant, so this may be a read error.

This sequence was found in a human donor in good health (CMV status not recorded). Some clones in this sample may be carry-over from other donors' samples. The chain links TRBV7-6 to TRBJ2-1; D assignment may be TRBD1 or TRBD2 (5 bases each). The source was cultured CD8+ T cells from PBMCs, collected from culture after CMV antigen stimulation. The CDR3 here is CASSRPQGPTNEQFF. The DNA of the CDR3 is TGTGCCAGCAGCCGTCCCCAGGGACCGACCAATGAGCAGTTCTTC.